This passage covers 9 T cell receptor beta chains from one sample sequenced in a study of CD8 T cells in Susac syndrome. cDNA came from about 0.51 to 1 ug RNA primed by random hexamers. Each CDR3 protein gets one entry after TCRdb re-called the immunoSEQ multiplex PCR reads with MiXCR. The sample yields 170,000 or so distinct CDR3 sequences, roughly 95% seen once. Sequenced: CD4+ T cells from PBMCs. The receptors were sampled from a human donor with Susac syndrome.

This clonotype was detected once. The chain employs TRBV18 and TRBJ2-3; weak D call: TRBD1 (6 bases). Germline-derived CDR1 and CDR2 are KGHSH and LQKENI. The CDR3 is made up of 17 amino acids. V lost 2 bases to trimming and J lost 2 bases, with 17 bases between them. The CDR3 region is CASSPSGQHQPTDTQYF. In DNA, the CDR3 is TGTGCCAGCTCACCAAGCGGACAGCATCAACCCACAGATACGCAGTATTTT.

J is TRBJ2-5 and V is TRBV4-2, with 8 positions matching TRBD2. Germline CDR1 reads LGHNA; CDR2 reads YNFKEQ. Losses at the gene ends were 3 bases for V and 5 bases for J; bases not matched to a gene: 2. This CDR3 comprises 13 residues. The CDR3, as DNA: TGTGCCAGCAGCCAGACTAGCGAGGAGACCCAGTACTTC. Translating it yields CASSQTSEETQYF.

This sequence joins TRBV5-4 and TRBJ2-2; D remains unclear. The CDR3 runs to 15 residues. Germline values: CDR1 SGHNT, CDR2 YYREEE (reference sequence). Trimming cost V 4 bases and J 0 bases, with 10 bases left between them. CDR3 sequence: CASSPDTTNTGELFF. CDR3 nucleotide sequence: TGTGCCAGCAGCCCCGACACAACGAACACCGGGGAGCTGTTTTTT.

The V gene is TRBV20-1, the J gene TRBJ1-5; a weak D match, TRBD1 (6 bases). CDR3 length: 15 amino acids. CDR1 DFQATT and CDR2 SNEGSKA come from the germline V gene (reference sequence). The ends were cut back, 3 bases at V and 5 bases at J, with 17 bases in the middle. The CDR3 coding sequence is TGCAGTGCTAGGGGCAGGGGAGGAGAAGATCAGCCCCAGCATTTT. This sequence encodes CSARGRGGEDQPQHF.

The V and J genes are TRBV30 and TRBJ2-3; no definite D call. CDR1 GTSNPN and CDR2 SVGIG come from the germline V gene (reference sequence). The CDR3 totals 15 residues. Trimming took off 4 bases at V and 0 bases at J, with 14 bases between the two ends. The CDR3 sequence is CAWTRALGSTDTQYF. The CDR3 bases are TGTGCCTGGACCCGAGCCCTAGGGAGCACAGATACGCAGTATTTT.

The chain is built from TRBV6-6 and TRBJ2-3; no reliable D call. CDR1 is MNHNY, CDR2 SVGAGI, per germline (reference sequence). The length of the CDR3 is 12 residues. V was pared by 5 bases and J by 6 bases, with 9 bases between. The CDR3 DNA follows: TGTGCCAGCAGTCCGATAGGCGATACGCAGTATTTT. Its protein is CASSPIGDTQYF.

This clonotype was counted once. The genes are TRBV18 and TRBJ2-5; TRBD2 aligns across 10 bases. The germline CDR1 and CDR2 sequences are KGHSH and LQKENI. Trimming removed 6 bases from V and 3 bases from J; junction bases left unmatched: 10. The CDR3 consists of 16 residues. CDR3 in amino acids: CASSSRLAGSEETQYF. CDR3 coding DNA: TGTGCCAGCTCTTCAAGACTAGCGGGTTCAGAAGAGACCCAGTACTTC. Filled out from reference TRBV18 and TRBJ2-5, the complete variable domain reads NAGVMQNPRHLVRRRGQEARLRCSPMKGHSHVYWYRQLPEEGLKFMVYLQKENIIDESGMPKERFSAEFPKEGPSILRIQQVVRGDSAAYFCASSSRLAGSEETQYFGPGTRLLVL.

This rearrangement joins TRBV20-1 to TRBJ1-6; a possible D gene is TRBD1 (6 bases). Germline V gene sequence: CDR1 DFQATT, CDR2 SNEGSKA (reference sequence). Deletions cut 3 bases from V and 5 bases from J, with 11 bases between. This CDR3 spans 14 amino acids. The CDR3, as DNA: TGCAGTGCTAGTGGACAGCGCGATAATTCACCCCTCCACTTT. Residues: CSASGQRDNSPLHF.

The genes are TRBV20-1 and TRBJ2-7, with D perhaps matching TRBD1 or TRBD2 (7 bases each). This CDR3 contains 18 residues. Trimming removed 3 bases at V and 4 bases at J, with 28 bases between. Looked up from germline, CDR1 is DFQATT and CDR2 is SNEGSKA (reference sequence). In DNA, the CDR3 is TGCAGTGCTAGCCACGGGGGGACGGGGCCGGGACAGCCTTACGAGCAGTACTTC. Encoded protein: CSASHGGTGPGQPYEQYF.